The rows below give T cell receptor beta chains drawn from one sample of a study of CD8+ T cells in alopecia areata. Using immunoSEQ multiplex PCR, the repertoire was profiled, and TCRdb retains in-frame clones only, with some absent. The sample lists 120,000 or so clones, around 60% occurring once. The sample was CD4+ T cells sorted from blood, taken at week 4, from a patient treated with tofacitinib. These receptors were obtained from a human donor with alopecia areata. CDR3s include the opening cysteine and the closing phenylalanine or tryptophan. The D gene is left open where the match is weak. Where a row states a size, it is once, few, many or the class of an expanded clone; other rows omit it.

>TRBJ2-7|-|-|TRBV7-9
CASSFGGQSYEQYF
TGTGCCAGCAGCTTCGGTGGTCAGTCCTACGAGCAGTACTTC
>TRBJ1-1|TRBD1|-|TRBV25-1
CASSGYRGEAFF
TGTGCCAGCAGTGGGTACAGGGGGGAAGCTTTCTTT
>TRBJ2-3|-|-|TRBV9
CASSSGLDGTDTQYF
TGTGCCAGCAGCTCAGGTCTTGACGGCACAGATACGCAGTATTTT
>TRBJ2-1|TRBD2|-|TRBV18
CASSAGLAGAEQFF
TGTGCCAGCTCAGCGGGACTAGCGGGAGCTGAGCAGTTCTTC
>TRBJ2-3|-|few|TRBV28
CASSQRTTDTQYF
TGTGCCAGCAGCCAAAGGACTACAGATACGCAGTATTTT
>TRBJ1-2|TRBD1|once|TRBV30
CACKSYRGKLSGYTF
TGTGCCTGCAAGTCATACAGGGGAAAATTAAGCGGCTACACCTTC
>TRBJ2-1|TRBD2|few|TRBV4-1
CASSQVTSGGPRRSEQFF
TGCGCCAGCAGCCAAGTTACTAGCGGGGGCCCACGGCGCAGTGAGCAGTTCTTC
>TRBJ1-2|-|-|TRBV7-2
CASSLGEGGYTF
TGTGCCAGCAGCTTGGGGGAAGGGGGCTACACCTTC
>TRBJ2-3|-|-|TRBV5-4
CASSSPLDTQYF
TGTGCCAGCAGCTCCCCCCTAGATACGCAGTATTTT
>TRBJ2-2|TRBD2|-|TRBV2
CASRAGGSGTGELFF
TGTGCCAGCCGGGCGGGGGGATCTGGCACCGGGGAGCTGTTTTTT
>TRBJ2-5|-|few|TRBV2
CASSDLQETQYF
TGTGCCAGCAGTGACCTCCAAGAGACCCAGTACTTC